The 31 T cell receptor beta chains below all came from one sample that was sequenced in a study of cytomegalovirus exposure and HLA in healthy donors. In the PCR, 60 Vbeta and 13 Jbeta primers were used. Clones were sequenced by immunoSEQ multiplex PCR, and TCRdb holds only the in-frame ones, with some missing. This sample has around 180,000 clones, with around 80% found just once. Sample: PBMCs. Receptors were obtained from a woman aged 40 to 50 in good health and CMV-seronegative.

The chain carries TRBV2 and TRBJ2-1; the match to TRBD1 covers 7 bases. Germline values: CDR1 SNHLY, CDR2 FYNNEI. The CDR3 runs to 11 residues. Germline trimming cut 10 bases from V and 10 bases from J; bases unmatched to any gene: 7. CDR3 loop: CATYRGREQFF. The CDR3 region has the DNA TGTGCCACCTACAGGGGTAGGGAGCAGTTCTTC.

The rearrangement uses TRBV19 and TRBJ1-2; possible D gene TRBD1, 5 bases. The germline CDR1 and CDR2 sequences are LNHDA and SQIVND (reference sequence). This CDR3 has 16 residues. Between the trimmed V and J ends, which lost 3 bases and 0 bases, there was a span of 14 bases. DNA of the CDR3: TGTGCCAGTAGTATCCTGTCAGGGTTGACTAACTATGGCTACACCTTC. It is translated as CASSILSGLTNYGYTF.

This clone has just one count. The chain's CDR3 is CASSQDTSGSLYEQFF. Here the CDR3 DNA reads TGCGCCAGCAGCCAAGATACTAGCGGGAGTCTCTATGAGCAGTTCTTC. V is TRBV4-3 and J is TRBJ2-1, with TRBD2 matching over 11 bases. Trimming took 0 bases from V and 8 from J; bases not matched to a gene: 6. From germline, CDR1 is LGHNA and CDR2 YSLEER. The CDR3 contains 16 residues.

The chain recombines TRBV28 with TRBJ2-5; TRBD1 aligns across 9 bases. Trimming removed 2 bases from V and 5 bases from J; junction bases left unmatched: 3. The CDR3 totals 14 residues. Germline lookup yields CDR1 MDHEN and CDR2 SYDVKM. In DNA form, the CDR3 reads TGTGCCAGCAGTTTACCCGGGACAGGGGAGACCCAGTACTTC. Amino acid sequence: CASSLPGTGETQYF. Based on the CDR3 plus reference TRBV28 and TRBJ2-5, the full variable domain is DVKVTQSSRYLVKRTGEKVFLECVQDMDHENMFWYRQDPGLGLRLIYFSYDVKMKEKGDIPEGYSVSREKKERFSLILESASTNQTSMYLCASSLPGTGETQYFGPGTRLLVL.

The J gene is TRBJ1-1, the V gene TRBV5-4; possibly TRBD1 for D (5 bases). The CDR3 is made up of 16 amino acids. Trimming stripped 0 bases from V and 1 base from J, with 13 bases between. CDR1 and CDR2 (germline): SGHNT, YYREEE (reference sequence). CDR3 protein: CASSLGPGKANTEAFF. In DNA form, the CDR3 reads TGTGCCAGCAGCTTGGGGCCAGGGAAGGCGAACACTGAAGCTTTCTTT.

The gene calls are TRBV7-2 and TRBJ1-1, with 9 nucleotides matching TRBD1. The V gene end was trimmed by 6 bases and the J gene end by 5 bases; junction bases not matched to a gene: 4. This CDR3 has 13 residues. The germline V gene encodes CDR1 SGHTA and CDR2 FQGNSA. CDR3 residues: CASRPTGGTEAFF. CDR3 nucleotides: TGTGCCAGCAGGCCGACAGGGGGGACTGAAGCTTTCTTT.

The V call is TRBV28, the J call TRBJ2-2; 9 bases map to TRBD2. CDR1 is MDHEN, CDR2 SYDVKM, per germline. The CDR3 is 14 amino acids. Germline trimming cut 3 bases from V and 5 bases from J; bases unmatched to any gene: 1. The CDR3 coding sequence is TGTGCCAGCAGTTTTAGCGGGAGTACCGGGGAGCTGTTTTTT. Translation: CASSFSGSTGELFF.

The chain has TRBV5-1 and TRBJ2-6, with 8 bases that match TRBD2. V lost 4 bases to trimming and J lost 4 bases; unmatched junction nucleotides: 16. Per germline, CDR1 SGHRS and CDR2 YFSETQ. CDR3 length equals 19 residues. The CDR3 protein is CASSPSGPGGNSGANVLTF. The CDR3 DNA reads TGCGCCAGCAGCCCTTCGGGACCGGGAGGGAATTCCGGGGCCAACGTCCTGACTTTC.

The gene calls are TRBV2 and TRBJ1-1; D unclear. Trimming shortened V by 8 bases and J by 1 base, and 17 bases separated the two germline ends. Germline V lookup: CDR1 SNHLY, CDR2 FYNNEI. This CDR3 region has 15 residues. This CDR3 is CASSQSGYSNTEAFF. For the CDR3, the DNA is TGTGCCAGCTCCCAGTCGGGGTATTCGAACACTGAAGCTTTCTTT.

This chain connects TRBV29-1 to TRBJ1-2; TRBD1 aligns across 8 bases. This CDR3 contains 15 residues. The germline V gene encodes CDR1 SQVTM and CDR2 ANQGSEA. With V trimmed by 2 bases and J by 8 bases, 13 bases remained unmatched. This CDR3 is CSVETAVGQVGGYTF. For the CDR3, the DNA is TGCAGCGTTGAAACCGCTGTGGGACAGGTGGGCGGCTACACCTTC.

V usage is TRBV5-1 and J usage is TRBJ2-5, with D possibly matching TRBD2 (5 bases). The CDR3 covers 15 residues. V lost 0 bases to trimming and J lost 5 bases, with 14 bases between them. The germline V gene has CDR1 SGHRS and CDR2 YFSETQ. CDR3 bases: TGCGCCAGCAGCTTGGGTCGGGGAGAGCGGGAGACCCAGTACTTC. Protein sequence: CASSLGRGERETQYF.

The chain couples TRBV14 to TRBJ1-4; 7 positions match TRBD1. The CDR3 is 16 residues long. The germline CDR1 and CDR2 sequences are SGHDN and FVKESK. V was clipped by 5 bases and J by 0 bases; unmatched bases: 6. The DNA of the CDR3 is TGTGCCAGCAGCGAGAGACAGGGTGCAACTAATGAAAAACTGTTTTTT. Translated: CASSERQGATNEKLFF.

This clone was picked up one time. CDR3 sequence (DNA): TGTGCCAGCAGCTTCCAGGGACAGGGCGGGGGCTACACCTTC. Amino acid sequence: CASSFQGQGGGYTF. The rearrangement links TRBV7-9 to TRBJ1-2; 9 nucleotides agree with TRBD1. Losses at the gene ends were 3 bases for V and 8 bases for J; bases not matched to a gene: 7. This CDR3 has 14 amino acids. Germline loops: CDR1 SEHNR, CDR2 FQNEAQ (reference sequence).

This sequence joins TRBV14 and TRBJ1-6; possible D gene TRBD1, 6 bases. The CDR3 is 12 residues long. The germline gives CDR1 SGHDN, CDR2 FVKESK. V was cut by 2 bases and J by 11 bases, with 7 bases left in between. The CDR3 region is CASSQPGAPLHF. In DNA form, the CDR3 reads TGTGCCAGCAGCCAACCAGGGGCACCCCTCCACTTT. The entire variable domain, with the rest obtained from reference TRBV14 and TRBJ1-6, is as follows: EAGVTQFPSHSVIEKGQTVTLRCDPISGHDNLYWYRRVMGKEIKFLLHFVKESKQDESGMPNNRFLAERTGGTYSTLKVQPAELEDSGVYFCASSQPGAPLHFGNGTRLTVT.

The chain uses TRBV7-2 and TRBJ2-1; D ambiguous. CDR3 length: 16 amino acids. The germline V gene has CDR1 SGHTA and CDR2 FQGNSA. Deletions cut 4 bases from V and 7 bases from J, with 20 bases between. CDR3 in DNA: TGTGCCAGCAGCTCCCGCACCTCTCAGGCCGCGAATGAGCAGTTCTTC. Encoded protein: CASSSRTSQAANEQFF. The whole variable domain, filled in from reference TRBV7-2 and TRBJ2-1, reads GAGVSQSPSNKVTEKGKDVELRCDPISGHTALYWYRQSLGQGLEFLIYFQGNSAPDKSGLPSDRFSAERTGGSVSTLTIQRTQQEDSAVYLCASSSRTSQAANEQFFGPGTRLTVL.

The chain couples TRBV30 to TRBJ1-5, with 11 bases that match TRBD1. There are 14 residues in the CDR3. CDR1 is GTSNPN, CDR2 SVGIG, per germline (reference sequence). V lost 6 bases and J lost 4; bases outside the gene matches: 5. Here the CDR3 DNA reads TGTGCCTGCAGGACAGGGGGCGGAAATCAGCCCCAGCATTTT. Protein product: CACRTGGGNQPQHF.

A single count supports this clone. This chain uses TRBV11-3 with TRBJ1-2; 7 nucleotides match TRBD1. J was trimmed by 6 bases and V by 0 bases; bases with no gene match: 13. The CDR3 extends over 17 amino acids. Germline V gene lookup returns CDR1 SGHNT and CDR2 YENEEA. CDR3 bases: TGTGCCAGCAGCTTAGAGCCGGGACAGTTGTTTGAGAATGGCTACACCTTC. Translation gives CASSLEPGQLFENGYTF.

This clone was detected only a few times. The V and J genes are TRBV5-1 and TRBJ1-2, with TRBD1 matching over 9 bases. The CDR3 is 15 amino acids. Germline V lookup: CDR1 SGHRS, CDR2 YFSETQ. The V and J ends lost 3 bases and 5 bases, in that order; junction bases with no gene match: 8. The CDR3: CASSWTGAGPYGYTF. Here the CDR3 DNA reads TGCGCCAGCAGCTGGACAGGGGCGGGCCCGTATGGCTACACCTTC.

The V gene is TRBV9, the J gene TRBJ2-5, with 7 bases lining up with TRBD2. V lost 3 bases, J lost 5 bases, and 1 base stayed unmatched. The CDR3 is 12 residues long. Germline values: CDR1 SGDLS, CDR2 YYNGEE. CDR3 loop: CASSEGGETQYF. The CDR3 DNA reads TGTGCCAGCAGCGAGGGAGGGGAGACCCAGTACTTC.

The V gene is TRBV7-5, the J gene TRBJ2-3; the tabulated D call, TRBD2, remains unverified against the DNA. TRBV7-5 is an annotated pseudogene. The CDR3 is 15 amino acids. The chain's CDR3 is CARSLSSVAADTQYF. The CDR3 DNA follows: TGTGCCAGAAGCTTAAGCAGCGTAGCAGCAGATACGCAGTATTTT.

J is TRBJ2-1 and V is TRBV28; D might be TRBD2 (5 bases). Between the trimmed V and J ends, which lost 4 bases and 0 bases, there was a span of 13 bases. The CDR3 loop spans 16 amino acids. The germline gives CDR1 MDHEN, CDR2 SYDVKM. The CDR3 DNA reads TGTGCCAGCAGTTCCCTAGCTTTTTCCTCCTACAATGAGCAGTTCTTC. Amino acid sequence: CASSSLAFSSYNEQFF. Full variable domain (remainder filled in from reference TRBV28 and TRBJ2-1): DVKVTQSSRYLVKRTGEKVFLECVQDMDHENMFWYRQDPGLGLRLIYFSYDVKMKEKGDIPEGYSVSREKKERFSLILESASTNQTSMYLCASSSLAFSSYNEQFFGPGTRLTVL.

The chain links TRBV19 to TRBJ1-5, with D hard to call. CDR3 size: 15 residues. Between the trimmed V and J ends, which lost 11 bases and 5 bases, there was a span of 22 bases. Germline V gives CDR1 LNHDA, CDR2 SQIVND (reference sequence). The CDR3 spells CALLGPPIADQPQHF. CDR3 DNA: TGTGCCTTATTAGGACCGCCGATAGCGGATCAGCCCCAGCATTTT.

This clone was observed a handful of times. The rearrangement joins TRBV4-1 to TRBJ1-1, with D uncertain. The CDR3 spans 17 residues. Germline-derived CDR1 and CDR2 are MGHRA and YSYEKL. Trimming shortened V by 0 bases and J by 1 base, and 15 bases separated the two germline ends. The DNA of the CDR3 is TGCGCCAGCAGCCAAGATCTGGGCAACGTGGGGAACACTGAAGCTTTCTTT. This codes for CASSQDLGNVGNTEAFF.

The chain is built from TRBV11-1 and TRBJ1-1; D unresolved. Germline CDR1 and CDR2: SGHAT and FQDESV (reference sequence). The V end was cut by 3 bases, the J end by 2 bases, with 10 bases between. This CDR3 has 14 residues. The CDR3 DNA reads as TGTGCCAGCAGCTTTGACGCGGTCAACACTGAAGCTTTCTTT. It is translated as CASSFDAVNTEAFF.

The gene calls are TRBV5-6 and TRBJ1-2, with D perhaps matching TRBD1 (5 bases). With 4 bases removed from V and 5 bases from J, the gap between germline ends came to 18 bases. This CDR3 spans 15 amino acids. Germline loops: CDR1 SGHDT, CDR2 YYEEEE. The CDR3 loop is CASSEYDDSLYGYTF. The CDR3, as DNA: TGTGCCAGCAGCGAGTACGATGACAGTTTATATGGCTACACCTTC.

The V and J genes are TRBV14 and TRBJ2-5; TRBD2 matches 11 bases. V was clipped by 5 bases and J by 3 bases; unmatched bases: 2. Looked up from germline, CDR1 is SGHDN and CDR2 is FVKESK. This CDR3 is built from 14 residues. CDR3 DNA: TGTGCCAGCAGCTTACTAGCGGGGGAAGAGACCCAGTACTTC. Translation gives CASSLLAGEETQYF.

This rearrangement joins TRBV7-9 to TRBJ1-1, with 7 bases lining up with TRBD1. The CDR3 is 14 residues long. The V segment lost 6 bases and the J segment 0 bases; nucleotides outside the gene matches: 4. Germline CDR1 reads SEHNR; CDR2 reads FQNEAQ (reference sequence). The CDR3 nucleotides read TGTGCCAGCAGGATACAGGGGATGAACACTGAAGCTTTCTTT. Its protein is CASRIQGMNTEAFF. The entire variable domain, with the rest obtained from reference TRBV7-9 and TRBJ1-1, is as follows: DTGVSQNPRHKITKRGQNVTFRCDPISEHNRLYWYRQTLGQGPEFLTYFQNEAQLEKSRLLSDRFSAERPKGSFSTLEIQRTEQGDSAMYLCASRIQGMNTEAFFGQGTRLTVV.

The chain couples TRBV7-2 to TRBJ2-3; D remains unclear. Germline V CDR1 and CDR2: SGHTA, FQGNSA. The CDR3 runs 14 residues. Trimming shortened V by 1 base and J by 6 bases, and 11 bases separated the two germline ends. This CDR3 reads CASSLDGPADTQYF. The CDR3 bases are TGTGCCAGCAGCTTAGATGGGCCGGCGGATACGCAGTATTTT.

This clone was counted a few times. The chain uses TRBV2 and TRBJ1-4; 8 nucleotides agree with TRBD1. CDR3 length: 15 amino acids. After removal of 5 bases from V and 12 bases from J, the junction contained 14 bases not matched to a gene. Germline CDR1 and CDR2: SNHLY and FYNNEI. The CDR3 DNA reads as TGTGCCAGCAGTCCGCCGGGACTGACGACAGGGGAACTGTTTTTT. Translating it yields CASSPPGLTTGELFF. Full variable domain (outside the CDR3, taken from reference TRBV2 and TRBJ1-4): EPEVTQTPSHQVTQMGQEVILRCVPISNHLYFYWYRQILGQKVEFLVSFYNNEISEKSEIFDDQFSVERPDGSNFTLKIRSTKLEDSAMYFCASSPPGLTTGELFFGSGTQLSVL.

This clone was detected a few times. This chain links TRBV28 with TRBJ2-5; 8 bases align to TRBD1. CDR3 size: 15 residues. The germline CDR1 and CDR2 sequences are MDHEN and SYDVKM. J gave up 4 bases and V 3 bases, and 7 bases lay outside the gene matches. The CDR3 DNA follows: TGTGCCAGCAGTTTTGACAGGGGAGTAGGAGAGACCCAGTACTTC. Translated: CASSFDRGVGETQYF.

This chain connects TRBV30 to TRBJ1-1; TRBD1 aligns across 9 bases. CDR1 is GTSNPN and CDR2 is SVGIG in the germline V gene (reference sequence). The ends lost 8 bases at V and 5 bases at J; junction bases unmatched: 6. The CDR3 extends over 12 amino acids. The CDR3 coding sequence is TGTGCCGGAGGGACAGGGTGGACTGAAGCTTTCTTT. Translated: CAGGTGWTEAFF.